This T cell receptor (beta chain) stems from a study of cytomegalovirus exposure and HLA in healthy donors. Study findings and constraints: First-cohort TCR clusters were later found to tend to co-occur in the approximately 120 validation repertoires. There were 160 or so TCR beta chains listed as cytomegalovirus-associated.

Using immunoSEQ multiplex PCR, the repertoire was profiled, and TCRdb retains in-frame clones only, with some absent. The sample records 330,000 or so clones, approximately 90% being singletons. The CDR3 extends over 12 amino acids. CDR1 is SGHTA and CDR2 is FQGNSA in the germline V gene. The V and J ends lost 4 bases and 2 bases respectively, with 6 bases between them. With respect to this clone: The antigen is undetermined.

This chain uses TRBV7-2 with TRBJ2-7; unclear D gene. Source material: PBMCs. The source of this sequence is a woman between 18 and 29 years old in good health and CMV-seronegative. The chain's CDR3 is CASSSGPYEQYF. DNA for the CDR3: TGTGCCAGCAGCTCAGGTCCCTACGAGCAGTACTTC. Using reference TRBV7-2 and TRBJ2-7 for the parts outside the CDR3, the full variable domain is GAGVSQSPSNKVTEKGKDVELRCDPISGHTALYWYRQSLGQGLEFLIYFQGNSAPDKSGLPSDRFSAERTGGSVSTLTIQRTQQEDSAVYLCASSSGPYEQYFGPGTRLTVT.